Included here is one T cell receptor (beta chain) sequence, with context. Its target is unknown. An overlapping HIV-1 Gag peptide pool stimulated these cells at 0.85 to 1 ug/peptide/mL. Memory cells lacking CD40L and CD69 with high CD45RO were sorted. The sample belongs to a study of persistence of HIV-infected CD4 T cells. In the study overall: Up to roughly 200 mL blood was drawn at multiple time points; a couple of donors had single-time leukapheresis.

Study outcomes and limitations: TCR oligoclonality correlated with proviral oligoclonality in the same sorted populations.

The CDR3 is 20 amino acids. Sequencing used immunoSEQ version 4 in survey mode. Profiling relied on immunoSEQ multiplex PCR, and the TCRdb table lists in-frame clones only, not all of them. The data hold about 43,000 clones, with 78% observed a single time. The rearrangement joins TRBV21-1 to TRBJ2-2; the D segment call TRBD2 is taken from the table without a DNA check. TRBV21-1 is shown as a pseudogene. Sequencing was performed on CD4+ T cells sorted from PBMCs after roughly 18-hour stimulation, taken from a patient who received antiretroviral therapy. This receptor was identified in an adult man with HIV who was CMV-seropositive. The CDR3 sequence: CASSKASGLAGVSDTGELFF. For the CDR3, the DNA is TGTGCCAGCAGCAAAGCTTCGGGACTAGCGGGAGTATCGGACACCGGGGAGCTGTTTTTT.